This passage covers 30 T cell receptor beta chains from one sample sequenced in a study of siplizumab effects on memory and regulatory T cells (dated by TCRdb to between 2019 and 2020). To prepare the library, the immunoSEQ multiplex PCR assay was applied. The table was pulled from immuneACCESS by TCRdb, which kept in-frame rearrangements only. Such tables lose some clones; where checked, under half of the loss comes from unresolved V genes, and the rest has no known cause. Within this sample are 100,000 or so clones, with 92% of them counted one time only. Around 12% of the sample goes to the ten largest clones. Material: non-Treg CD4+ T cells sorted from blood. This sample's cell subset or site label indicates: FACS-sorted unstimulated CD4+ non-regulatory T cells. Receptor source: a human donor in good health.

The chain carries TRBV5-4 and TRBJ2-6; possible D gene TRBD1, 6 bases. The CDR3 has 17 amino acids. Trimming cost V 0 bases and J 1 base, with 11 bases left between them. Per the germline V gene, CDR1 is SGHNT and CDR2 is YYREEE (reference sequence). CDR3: CASSLAQGGSGANVLTF. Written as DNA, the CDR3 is TGTGCCAGCAGCTTGGCACAGGGCGGGTCTGGGGCCAACGTCCTGACTTTC.

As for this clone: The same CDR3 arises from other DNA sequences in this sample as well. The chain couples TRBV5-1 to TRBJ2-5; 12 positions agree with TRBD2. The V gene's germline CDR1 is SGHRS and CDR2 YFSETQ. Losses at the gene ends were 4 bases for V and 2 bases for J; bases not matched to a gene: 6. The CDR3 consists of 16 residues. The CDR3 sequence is CASSLGLAGRQETQYF. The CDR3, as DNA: TGCGCCAGCAGCCTGGGACTAGCGGGTAGACAAGAGACCCAGTACTTC.

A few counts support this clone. CDR3 sequence reads: CASSLTGGVHGYTF. The CDR3 DNA reads TGTGCCAGCAGCCTGACAGGGGGAGTTCATGGCTACACCTTC. The chain carries TRBV6-1 and TRBJ1-2, with 9 nucleotides matching TRBD1. The CDR3 loop spans 14 amino acids. V shed 6 bases, J shed 6 bases, and the junction held 8 bases outside the gene matches. The germline V gene has CDR1 MNHNS and CDR2 SASEGT.

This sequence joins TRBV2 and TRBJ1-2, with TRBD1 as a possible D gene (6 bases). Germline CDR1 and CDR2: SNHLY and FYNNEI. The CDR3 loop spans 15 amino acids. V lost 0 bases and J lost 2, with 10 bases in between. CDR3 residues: CASSEAGGANYGYTF. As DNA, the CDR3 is TGTGCCAGCAGTGAAGCAGGGGGGGCCAACTATGGCTACACCTTC.

The CDR3 is CASSQQPGQREKLFF. In nucleotides, the CDR3 is TGCGCCAGCAGCCAACAGCCGGGACAGCGCGAAAAACTGTTTTTT. The rearrangement uses TRBV4-3 and TRBJ1-4; 7 bases fit TRBD1. V shed 2 bases and J 8 bases; nucleotides not matched to a gene: 8. Germline V gene data show CDR1 as LGHNA and CDR2 as YSLEER. The CDR3 has 15 residues.

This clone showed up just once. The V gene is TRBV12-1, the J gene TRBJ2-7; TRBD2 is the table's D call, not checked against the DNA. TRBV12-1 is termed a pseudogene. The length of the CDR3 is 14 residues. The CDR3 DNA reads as TGTGCCATCCTCCCCCCGGGACTAGCGGACGAGCAGTACTTC. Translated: CAILPPGLADEQYF.

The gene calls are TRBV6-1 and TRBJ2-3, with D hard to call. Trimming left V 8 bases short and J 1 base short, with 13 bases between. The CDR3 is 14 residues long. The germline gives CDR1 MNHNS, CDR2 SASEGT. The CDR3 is CASSIPTGTDTQYF. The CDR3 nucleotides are TGTGCCAGCTCCATCCCAACGGGCACAGATACGCAGTATTTT.

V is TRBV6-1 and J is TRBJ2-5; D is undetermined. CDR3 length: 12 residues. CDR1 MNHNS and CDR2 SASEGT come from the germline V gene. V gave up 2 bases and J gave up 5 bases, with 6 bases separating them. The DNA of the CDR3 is TGTGCCAGCAGTGAACTCCGGGAGACCCAGTACTTC. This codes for CASSELRETQYF.

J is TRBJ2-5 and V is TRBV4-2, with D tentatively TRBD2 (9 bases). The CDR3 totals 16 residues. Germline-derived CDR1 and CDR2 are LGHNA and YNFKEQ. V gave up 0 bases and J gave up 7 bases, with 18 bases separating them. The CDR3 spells CASSQEAASGTGTQYF. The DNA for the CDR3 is TGTGCCAGCAGCCAAGAAGCCGCTAGCGGGACAGGGACCCAGTACTTC.

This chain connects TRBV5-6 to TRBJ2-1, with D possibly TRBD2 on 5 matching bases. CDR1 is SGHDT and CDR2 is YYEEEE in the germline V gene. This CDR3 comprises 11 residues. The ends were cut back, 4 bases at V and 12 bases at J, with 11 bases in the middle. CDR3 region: CASSTLGRQFF. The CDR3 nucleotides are TGTGCCAGCAGCACACTAGGACGGCAGTTCTTC.

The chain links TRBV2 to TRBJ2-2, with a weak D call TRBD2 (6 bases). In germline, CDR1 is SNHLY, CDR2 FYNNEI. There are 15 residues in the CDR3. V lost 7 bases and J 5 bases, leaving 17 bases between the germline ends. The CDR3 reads CASTEGQAGTGELFF. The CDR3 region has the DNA TGTGCCAGCACCGAGGGGCAGGCGGGGACCGGGGAGCTGTTTTTT. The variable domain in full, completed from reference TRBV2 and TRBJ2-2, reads EPEVTQTPSHQVTQMGQEVILRCVPISNHLYFYWYRQILGQKVEFLVSFYNNEISEKSEIFDDQFSVERPDGSNFTLKIRSTKLEDSAMYFCASTEGQAGTGELFFGEGSRLTVL.

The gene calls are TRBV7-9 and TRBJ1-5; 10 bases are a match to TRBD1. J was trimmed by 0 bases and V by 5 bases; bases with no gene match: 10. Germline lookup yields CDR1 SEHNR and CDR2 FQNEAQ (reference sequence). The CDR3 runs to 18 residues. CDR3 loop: CASSRTTGGWSSNQPQHF. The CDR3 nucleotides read TGTGCCAGCAGCCGGACGACAGGGGGCTGGTCTAGCAATCAGCCCCAGCATTTT. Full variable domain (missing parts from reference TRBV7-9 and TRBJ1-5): DTGVSQNPRHKITKRGQNVTFRCDPISEHNRLYWYRQTLGQGPEFLTYFQNEAQLEKSRLLSDRFSAERPKGSFSTLEIQRTEQGDSAMYLCASSRTTGGWSSNQPQHFGDGTRLSIL.

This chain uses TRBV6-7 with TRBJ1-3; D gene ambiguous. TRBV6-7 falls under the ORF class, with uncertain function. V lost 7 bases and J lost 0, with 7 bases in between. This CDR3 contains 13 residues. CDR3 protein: CASNRSSGNTIYF. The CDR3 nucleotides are TGTGCCAGCAACAGATCCTCTGGAAACACCATATATTTT.

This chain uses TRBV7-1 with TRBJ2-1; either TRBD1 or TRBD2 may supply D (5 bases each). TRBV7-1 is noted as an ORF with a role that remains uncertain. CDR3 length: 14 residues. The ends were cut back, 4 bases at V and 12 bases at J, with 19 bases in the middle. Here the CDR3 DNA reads TGTGCCAGCAGCTTCCGGGACCTCGAGGGCGGGCAGTTCTTC. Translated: CASSFRDLEGGQFF.

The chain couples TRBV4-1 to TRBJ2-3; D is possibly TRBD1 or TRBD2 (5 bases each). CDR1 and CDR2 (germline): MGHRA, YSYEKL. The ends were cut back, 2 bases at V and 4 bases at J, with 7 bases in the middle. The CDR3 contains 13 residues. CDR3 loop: CASSQRGSDTQYF. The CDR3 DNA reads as TGCGCCAGCAGCCAACGGGGCTCAGATACGCAGTATTTT.

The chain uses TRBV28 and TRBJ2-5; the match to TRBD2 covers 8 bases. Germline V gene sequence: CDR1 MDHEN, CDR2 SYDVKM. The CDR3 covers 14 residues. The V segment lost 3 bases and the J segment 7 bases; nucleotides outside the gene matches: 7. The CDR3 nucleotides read TGTGCCAGCAGTTTTGGTGCGGGAGGAGGGACCCAGTACTTC. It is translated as CASSFGAGGGTQYF.

The CDR3 bases are TGTGCCAGCAGGGGCCACGAGACCCAGTACTTC. This translates into CASRGHETQYF. This chain uses TRBV28 with TRBJ2-5, with D uncertain. The CDR3 spans 11 residues. CDR1 is MDHEN and CDR2 is SYDVKM in the germline V gene. Trimming stripped 6 bases from V and 5 bases from J, with 7 bases between.

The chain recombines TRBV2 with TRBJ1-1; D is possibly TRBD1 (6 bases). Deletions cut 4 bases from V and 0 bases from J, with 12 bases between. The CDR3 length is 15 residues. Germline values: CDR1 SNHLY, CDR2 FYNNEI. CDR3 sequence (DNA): TGTGCCAGCAGTGCTGAACAGGGAATGAACACTGAAGCTTTCTTT. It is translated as CASSAEQGMNTEAFF.

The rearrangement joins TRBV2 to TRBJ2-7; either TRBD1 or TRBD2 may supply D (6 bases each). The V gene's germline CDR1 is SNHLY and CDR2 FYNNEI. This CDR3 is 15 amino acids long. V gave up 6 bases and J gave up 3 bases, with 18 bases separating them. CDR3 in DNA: TGTGCCAGCAGCGCCCTAAGGAGGGGGAACTACGAGCAGTACTTC. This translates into CASSALRRGNYEQYF. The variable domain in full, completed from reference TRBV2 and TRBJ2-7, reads EPEVTQTPSHQVTQMGQEVILRCVPISNHLYFYWYRQILGQKVEFLVSFYNNEISEKSEIFDDQFSVERPDGSNFTLKIRSTKLEDSAMYFCASSALRRGNYEQYFGPGTRLTVT.

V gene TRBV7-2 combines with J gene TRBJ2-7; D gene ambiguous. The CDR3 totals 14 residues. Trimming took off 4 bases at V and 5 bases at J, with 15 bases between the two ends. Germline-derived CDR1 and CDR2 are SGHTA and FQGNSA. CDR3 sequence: CASSSRFVSDEQYF. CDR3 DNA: TGTGCCAGCAGCTCTAGATTCGTGTCAGACGAGCAGTACTTC.

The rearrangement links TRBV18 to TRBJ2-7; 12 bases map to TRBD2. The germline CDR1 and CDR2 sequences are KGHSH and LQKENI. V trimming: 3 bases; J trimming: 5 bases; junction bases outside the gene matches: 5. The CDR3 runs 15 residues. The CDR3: CASSPLLAGGNEQYF. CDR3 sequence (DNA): TGTGCCAGCTCACCCTTACTAGCGGGAGGCAACGAGCAGTACTTC.

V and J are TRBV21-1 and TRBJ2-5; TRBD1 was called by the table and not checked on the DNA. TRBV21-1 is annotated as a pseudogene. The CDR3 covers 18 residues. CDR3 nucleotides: TGTGCCAGCAGCAAAGCGAGGAAAATAGGGGGCCCCCAAGAGACCCAGTACTTC. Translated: CASSKARKIGGPQETQYF.

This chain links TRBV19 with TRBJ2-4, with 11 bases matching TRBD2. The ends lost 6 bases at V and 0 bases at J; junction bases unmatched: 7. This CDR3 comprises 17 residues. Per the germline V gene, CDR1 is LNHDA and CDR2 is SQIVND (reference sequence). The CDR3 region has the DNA TGTGCCAGTAGAGGGGGACTAGCGGCCGGAGCCAAAAACATTCAGTACTTC. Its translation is CASRGGLAAGAKNIQYF.

CDR3 in amino acids: CASSGDSLGALHF. In nucleotides, the CDR3 is TGTGCCAGCAGCGGAGACAGCCTCGGGGCCCTCCACTTT. The chain carries TRBV9 and TRBJ1-6; D possibly corresponds to TRBD1 (5 bases). This CDR3 comprises 13 residues. Deletions cut 3 bases from V and 14 bases from J, with 15 bases between. Germline CDR1 reads SGDLS; CDR2 reads YYNGEE. Based on the CDR3 plus reference TRBV9 and TRBJ1-6, the full variable domain is DSGVTQTPKHLITATGQRVTLRCSPRSGDLSVYWYQQSLDQGLQFLIQYYNGEERAKGNILERFSAQQFPDLHSELNLSSLELGDSALYFCASSGDSLGALHFGNGTRLTVT.

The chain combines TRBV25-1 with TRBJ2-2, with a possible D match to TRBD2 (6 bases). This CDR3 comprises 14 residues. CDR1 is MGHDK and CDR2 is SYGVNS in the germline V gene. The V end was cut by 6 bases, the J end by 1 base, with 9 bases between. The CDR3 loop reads CASSEGLNTGELFF. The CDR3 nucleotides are TGTGCCAGCAGCGAGGGACTGAACACCGGGGAGCTGTTTTTT.

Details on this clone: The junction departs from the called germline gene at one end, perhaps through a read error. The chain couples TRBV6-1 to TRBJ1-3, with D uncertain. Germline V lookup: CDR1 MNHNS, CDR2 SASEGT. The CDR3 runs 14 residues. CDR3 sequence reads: CASSGGFSGSTIYF. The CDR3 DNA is TGTGCCAGCAGTGGTGGTTTCTCTGGAAGCACCATATATTTT.

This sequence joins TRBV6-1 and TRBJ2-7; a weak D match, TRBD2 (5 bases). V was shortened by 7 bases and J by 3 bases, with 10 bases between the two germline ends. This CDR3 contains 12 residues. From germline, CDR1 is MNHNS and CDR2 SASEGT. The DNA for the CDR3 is TGTGCCAGCACACCAGAGGGCTACGAGCAGTACTTC. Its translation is CASTPEGYEQYF.

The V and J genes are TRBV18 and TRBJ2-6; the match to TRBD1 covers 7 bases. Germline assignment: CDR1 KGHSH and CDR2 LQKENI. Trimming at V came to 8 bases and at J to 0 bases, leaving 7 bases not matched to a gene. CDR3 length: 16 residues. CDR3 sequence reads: CASNWDSGSGANVLTF. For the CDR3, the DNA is TGTGCCAGCAACTGGGACAGCGGCTCTGGGGCCAACGTCCTGACTTTC. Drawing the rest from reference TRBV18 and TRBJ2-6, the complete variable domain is NAGVMQNPRHLVRRRGQEARLRCSPMKGHSHVYWYRQLPEEGLKFMVYLQKENIIDESGMPKERFSAEFPKEGPSILRIQQVVRGDSAAYFCASNWDSGSGANVLTFGAGSRLTVL.

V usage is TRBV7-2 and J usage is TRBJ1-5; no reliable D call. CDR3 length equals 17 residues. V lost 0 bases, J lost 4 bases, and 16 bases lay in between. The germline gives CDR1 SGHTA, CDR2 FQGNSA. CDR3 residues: CASSLALRVVGNQPQHF. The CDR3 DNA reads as TGTGCCAGCAGCTTAGCGCTAAGAGTTGTGGGGAATCAGCCCCAGCATTTT.

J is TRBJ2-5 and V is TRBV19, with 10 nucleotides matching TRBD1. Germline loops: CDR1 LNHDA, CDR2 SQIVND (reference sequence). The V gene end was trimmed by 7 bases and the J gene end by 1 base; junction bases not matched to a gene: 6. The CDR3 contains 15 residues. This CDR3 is CASKGTGVSQETQYF. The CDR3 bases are TGTGCCAGTAAGGGGACAGGGGTCTCCCAAGAGACCCAGTACTTC.